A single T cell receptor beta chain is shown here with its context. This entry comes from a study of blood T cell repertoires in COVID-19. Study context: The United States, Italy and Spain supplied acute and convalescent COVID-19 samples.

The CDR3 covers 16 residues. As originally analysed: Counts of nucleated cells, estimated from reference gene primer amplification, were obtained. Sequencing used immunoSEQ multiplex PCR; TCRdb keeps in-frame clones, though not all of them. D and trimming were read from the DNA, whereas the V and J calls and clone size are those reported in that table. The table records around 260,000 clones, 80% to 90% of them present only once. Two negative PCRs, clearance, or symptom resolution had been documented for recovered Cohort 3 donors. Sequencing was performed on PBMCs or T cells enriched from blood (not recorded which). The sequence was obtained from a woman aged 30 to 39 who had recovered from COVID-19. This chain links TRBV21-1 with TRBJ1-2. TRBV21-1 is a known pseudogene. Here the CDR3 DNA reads TGTGCCAGCAGAAATAGCCCTAATCCCGGGGTATATGGCTACACCTTC. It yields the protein CASRNSPNPGVYGYTF.